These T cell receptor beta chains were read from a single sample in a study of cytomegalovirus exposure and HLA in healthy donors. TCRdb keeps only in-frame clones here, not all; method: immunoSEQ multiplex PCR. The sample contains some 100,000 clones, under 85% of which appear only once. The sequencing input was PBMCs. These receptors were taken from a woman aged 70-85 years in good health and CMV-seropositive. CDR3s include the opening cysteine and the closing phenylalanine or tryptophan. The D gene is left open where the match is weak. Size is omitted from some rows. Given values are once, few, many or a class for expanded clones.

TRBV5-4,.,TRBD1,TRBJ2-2,TGTGCCAGCAGCGGACGAGGAATTGGGACAGTTACCGGGGAGCTGTTTTTT,CASSGRGIGTVTGELFF
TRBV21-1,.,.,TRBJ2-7,TGTGCCAGCAGCCTACGGGACAGGGTTAACGAGCAGTACTTC,CASSLRDRVNEQYF
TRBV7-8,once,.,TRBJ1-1,TGTGCCAGCAGCTTAGCGCACCTAGGCGCTGAAGCTTTCTTT,CASSLAHLGAEAFF
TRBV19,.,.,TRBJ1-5,TGTGCCAGTAGTATAGCAGCGGGTCTCGTCAATCAGCCCCAGCATTTT,CASSIAAGLVNQPQHF
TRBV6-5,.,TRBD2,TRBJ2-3,TGTGCCAGCAGTTACTCGGGACTAGTGGCCACAGATACGCAGTATTTT,CASSYSGLVATDTQYF
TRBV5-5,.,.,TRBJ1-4,TGTGCCAGCAGCTTTGATGGCTTTGCAGGGGAAAAACTGTTTTTT,CASSFDGFAGEKLFF
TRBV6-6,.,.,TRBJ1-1,TGTGCCAGCAGACCGACAGGCACTGAAGCTTTCTTT,CASRPTGTEAFF
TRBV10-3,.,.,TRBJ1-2,TGTGCCATCAGTGTTGGAGCAGGGGTTGGCTACACCTTC,CAISVGAGVGYTF
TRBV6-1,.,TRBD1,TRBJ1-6,TGTGCCAGCCGACAGGGGGCAAACTATAATTCACCCCTCCACTTT,CASRQGANYNSPLHF
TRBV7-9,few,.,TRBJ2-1,TGTGCCAGCAGCAACAGAAAGAGCTCCTACAATGAGCAGTTCTTC,CASSNRKSSYNEQFF
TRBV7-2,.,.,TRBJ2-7,TGTGCCAGCAGTCGTGGTACCCGGGACGAGCAGTACTTC,CASSRGTRDEQYF
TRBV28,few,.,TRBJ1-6,TGTGCCCTGCGGGCCTCCGGGAATTCACCCCTCCACTTT,CALRASGNSPLHF
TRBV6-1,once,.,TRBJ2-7,TGTGCCAGCAGGGGGCCCTACGAGCAGTACTTC,CASRGPYEQYF
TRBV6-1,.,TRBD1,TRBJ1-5,TGTGCCAGCAGTGAAGGGGGACAGGGGCATCAGCCCCAGCATTTT,CASSEGGQGHQPQHF
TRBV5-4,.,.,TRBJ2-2,TGTGCCAGCCCTGGGCGGGGCAGGGGGGAGCTGTTTTTT,CASPGRGRGELFF
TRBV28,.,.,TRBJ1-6,TGTGCCAGCAACCCTACGTTCGAAACCCTCCACTTT,CASNPTFETLHF
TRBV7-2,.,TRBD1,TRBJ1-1,TGTGCCAGCAGCTTTTTAGGAGGGGGCGAAGTGAACACTGAAGCTTTCTTT,CASSFLGGGEVNTEAFF
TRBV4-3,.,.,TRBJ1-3,TGCGCCAGCAGCCAAGAGGGCACTCACTCTGGAAACACCATATATTTT,CASSQEGTHSGNTIYF
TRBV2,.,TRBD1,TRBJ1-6,TGTGCCAGCCCTAAAGGGGGACAGGGGAATTCACCCCTCCACTTT,CASPKGGQGNSPLHF
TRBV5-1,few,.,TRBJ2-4,TGCGCCAGCAGCCCCGGAGGGGGCGTCGGAAACATTCAGTACTTC,CASSPGGGVGNIQYF
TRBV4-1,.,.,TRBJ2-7,TGCGCCAGCAGCCAAGATCGCGGAGGGAGCTACGAGCAGTACTTC,CASSQDRGGSYEQYF
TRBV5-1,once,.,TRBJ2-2,TGCGCCAGCACCTTCTCCAGGGGTTCTCCCGGGGAGCTGTTTTTT,CASTFSRGSPGELFF
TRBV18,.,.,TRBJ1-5,TGTGCCAGCTCATCACAGGAGAGCAATCAGCCCCAGCATTTT,CASSSQESNQPQHF
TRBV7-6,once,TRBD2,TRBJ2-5,TGTGCCAGCAGCTTGGAGGGCCGGTTTAGCGGGGGGGAGGAGGAGACCCAGTACTTC,CASSLEGRFSGGEEETQYF
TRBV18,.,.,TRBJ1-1,TGTGCCAGCTCACCCACGACCCAGGCCGTAGCTTTCTTT,CASSPTTQAVAFF
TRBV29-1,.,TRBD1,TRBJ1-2,TGCAGCGTTGGATCCAGGGGGCGCCCCTCCTATGGCTACACCTTC,CSVGSRGRPSYGYTF
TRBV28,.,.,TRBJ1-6,TGTGCCAGCAGTCTAAGCCCCGACGGGGGGGATTCACCCCTCCACTTT,CASSLSPDGGDSPLHF
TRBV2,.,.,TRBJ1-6,TGTGCCAGCATTGACAGTAATTCACCCCTCCACTTT,CASIDSNSPLHF
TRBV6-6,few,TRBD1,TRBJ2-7,TGTGCCAGCAGTTCCCTGCGGGACAGGGCCTACGAGCAGTACTTC,CASSSLRDRAYEQYF
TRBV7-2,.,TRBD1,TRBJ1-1,TGTGCCAGCAGAGAGACAGGGAAGGTAACTGAAGCTTTCTTT,CASRETGKVTEAFF
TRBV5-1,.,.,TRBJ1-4,TGCGCCAGCAGCTTGGGGGTGGGGCAGGATGAAAAACTGTTTTTT,CASSLGVGQDEKLFF
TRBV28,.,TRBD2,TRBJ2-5,TGTGCCAGCAGTCCCAACCGCCCCGGGGGGGTGGGGATAAAGACCCAGTACTTC,CASSPNRPGGVGIKTQYF
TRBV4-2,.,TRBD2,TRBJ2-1,TGTGCCAGCAGCCAGGCCGGGACTAGCGGTTACAATGAGCAGTTCTTC,CASSQAGTSGYNEQFF
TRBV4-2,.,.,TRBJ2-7,TGTGCCAGCAGCCAGTTGGGGGGGAGTCGGGACAAGTCCCACGAGCAGTACTTC,CASSQLGGSRDKSHEQYF
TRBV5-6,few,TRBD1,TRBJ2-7,TGTGCCAGCAGATCCGCCGGGACAGACACCTACGAGCAGTACTTC,CASRSAGTDTYEQYF
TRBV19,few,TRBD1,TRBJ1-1,TGTGCCAGTAGTATAAACAGGGGGCCTGAAGCTTTCTTT,CASSINRGPEAFF
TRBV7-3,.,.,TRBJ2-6,TGTGCCAGCAGCTTAAGCGGGGGCCGTGGGGCCAACGTCCTGACTTTC,CASSLSGGRGANVLTF
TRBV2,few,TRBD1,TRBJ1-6,TGTGCCAGCAGGGGACAGGGTAATTCACCCCTCCACTTT,CASRGQGNSPLHF
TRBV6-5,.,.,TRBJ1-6,TGTGCCAGCAGTTACGGGGGCCGCTCCTATAATTCACCCCTCCACTTT,CASSYGGRSYNSPLHF
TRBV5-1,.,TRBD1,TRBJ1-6,TGCGCCAGCAGCTTCTCTGACAGGGCGGTCGGTTCACCCCTCCACTTT,CASSFSDRAVGSPLHF
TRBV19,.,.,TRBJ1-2,TGTGCCAGTAGTACGTGGAGGGACTATGGCTACACCTTC,CASSTWRDYGYTF
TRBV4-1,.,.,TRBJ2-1,TGCGCCAGCAGCCAAGCACCCCGGGGGATGGAGCAGTTCTTC,CASSQAPRGMEQFF
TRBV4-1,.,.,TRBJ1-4,TGCGCCAGCAGCCTCCGAGGAGGGGTGGATGAAAAACTGTTTTTT,CASSLRGGVDEKLFF